These 3 T cell receptor beta chains were sequenced from one sample in a study of tumor-infiltrating lymphocytes in primary liver carcinoma. The source material, 20-30 mg of unsorted bulk tissue, was used to co-extract RNA and DNA. Using a constant-region primer together with ProtoScript II reverse transcriptase, TCR beta cDNA was made from roughly 540 ng of total RNA. Generation of the TCR beta libraries relied on three nested multiplex PCR rounds using slightly modified ARM-PCR. Amplification in the first two PCR rounds was performed using TRBV1-TRBV30 forward primers and a C-beta reverse primer for approximately 10 cycles each. TCRdb analysed the multiplex PCR reads with MiXCR anew, one entry per CDR3 protein. The sample lists approximately 79,000 distinct CDR3 sequences; almost 70% were seen once. Sequenced input: liver tumor tissue from sampling region 4. Subset: tumor region T4, right-lateral pole. All receptors come from a man in his forties or fifties with primary liver carcinoma and hepatitis B virus infection.

V gene TRBV11-2 combines with J gene TRBJ2-5; the D gene is possibly TRBD2 (6 bases). This CDR3 spans 16 amino acids. CDR1 SGHAT and CDR2 FQNNGV come from the germline V gene. The CDR3 coding sequence is TGTGCAGGCACCTTAGGGAGTAGCGGCCCGGGGGAGACCCAGTACTTC. Translation: CAGTLGSSGPGETQYF.

Note on this clonotype: Germline and junction disagree at one end, which may indicate a read error. The chain links TRBV12-3 or TRBV12-4 to TRBJ1-1, with D perhaps TRBD1 (6 bases). The CDR3 spans 12 residues. CDR3 protein: CASSQGSTEAFF. As DNA, the CDR3 is TGTGCTAGCAGTCAGGGGAGCACTGAAGCTTTCTTT.

With regard to this clonotype: This CDR3 fails to terminate in the conserved phenylalanine or tryptophan, so it likely reflects a read error. The rearrangement links TRBV28 to TRBJ1-1; tentative D call: TRBD1 (6 bases). Per germline, CDR1 MDHEN and CDR2 SYDVKM. V lost 5 bases and J 3 bases, leaving 7 bases between the germline ends. This CDR3 contains 12 residues. The CDR3 DNA is TGTGCCAGCAGTAGACAGGACACTGAAGCTTTCCTT. It codes for CASSRQDTEAFL.